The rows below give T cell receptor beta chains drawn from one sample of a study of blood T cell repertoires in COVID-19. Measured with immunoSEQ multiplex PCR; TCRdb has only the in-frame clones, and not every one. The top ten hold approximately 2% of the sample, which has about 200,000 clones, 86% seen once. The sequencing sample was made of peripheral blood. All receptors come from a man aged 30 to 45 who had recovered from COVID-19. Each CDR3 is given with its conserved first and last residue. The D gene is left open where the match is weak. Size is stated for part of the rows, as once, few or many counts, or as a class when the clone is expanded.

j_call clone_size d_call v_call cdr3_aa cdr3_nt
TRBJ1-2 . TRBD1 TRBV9 CASSKMTRGTTF TGTGCCAGCAGCAAAATGACCAGGGGGACCACCTTC
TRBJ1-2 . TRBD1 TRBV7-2 CASSPRQGRANYGYTF TGTGCCAGCAGCCCCCGACAGGGGAGAGCTAACTATGGCTACACCTTC
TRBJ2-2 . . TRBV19 CASSMAAGELFF TGTGCCAGTAGTATGGCTGCCGGGGAGCTGTTTTTT
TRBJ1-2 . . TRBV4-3 CASSFTGFYGYTF TGCGCCAGCAGCTTTACCGGGTTCTATGGCTACACCTTC
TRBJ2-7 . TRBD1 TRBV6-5 CASSYVGTGNYEQYF TGTGCCAGCAGTTACGTCGGGACAGGGAACTACGAGCAGTACTTC
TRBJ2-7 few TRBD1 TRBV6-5 CASSYGDLGQGYEQYF TGTGCCAGCAGTTACGGGGATCTGGGACAGGGCTACGAGCAGTACTTC
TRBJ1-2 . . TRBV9 CASSVAIDEVFYGYTF TGTGCCAGCAGCGTAGCTATTGATGAGGTTTTCTATGGCTACACCTTC
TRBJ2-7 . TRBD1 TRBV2 CASRGTGGEQYF TGTGCCAGCAGGGGGACAGGGGGCGAGCAGTACTTC
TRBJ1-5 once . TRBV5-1 CASSLASGGQPQHF TGCGCCAGCAGCTTGGCTAGTGGCGGGCAGCCCCAGCATTTT
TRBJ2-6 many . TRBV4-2 CASSQPGQPISGANVLTF TGTGCCAGCAGCCAACCGGGACAACCAATATCTGGGGCCAACGTCCTGACTTTC
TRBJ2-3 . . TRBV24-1 CATSGPEGQLRTDTQYF TGTGCCACCAGTGGCCCCGAGGGCCAGCTTCGCACAGATACGCAGTATTTT
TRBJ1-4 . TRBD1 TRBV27 CASSPQGGGEKLFF TGTGCCAGCAGTCCGCAGGGGGGCGGTGAAAAACTGTTTTTT
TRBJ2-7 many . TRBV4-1 CASSQEGVGVLSSYEQYF TGCGCCAGCAGCCAAGAAGGAGTCGGGGTCCTGAGCTCCTACGAGCAGTACTTC
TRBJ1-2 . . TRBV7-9 CASSLVAGIYGYTF TGTGCCAGCAGCTTAGTCGCGGGGATCTATGGCTACACCTTC
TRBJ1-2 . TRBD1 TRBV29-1 CSVDLGTGDGYGYTF TGCAGCGTTGATCTGGGGACAGGGGATGGGTATGGCTACACCTTC
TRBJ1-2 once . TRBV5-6 CASSQIDRTYGYTF TGTGCCAGCAGCCAGATAGACAGGACCTATGGCTACACCTTC
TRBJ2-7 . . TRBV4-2 CASSFGLAGYEQYF TGTGCCAGCTCTTTTGGGCTAGCCGGATACGAGCAGTACTTC
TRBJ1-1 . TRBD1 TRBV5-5 CASSLAGQGGTEAFF TGTGCCAGCAGCTTGGCGGGACAGGGGGGGACTGAAGCTTTCTTT